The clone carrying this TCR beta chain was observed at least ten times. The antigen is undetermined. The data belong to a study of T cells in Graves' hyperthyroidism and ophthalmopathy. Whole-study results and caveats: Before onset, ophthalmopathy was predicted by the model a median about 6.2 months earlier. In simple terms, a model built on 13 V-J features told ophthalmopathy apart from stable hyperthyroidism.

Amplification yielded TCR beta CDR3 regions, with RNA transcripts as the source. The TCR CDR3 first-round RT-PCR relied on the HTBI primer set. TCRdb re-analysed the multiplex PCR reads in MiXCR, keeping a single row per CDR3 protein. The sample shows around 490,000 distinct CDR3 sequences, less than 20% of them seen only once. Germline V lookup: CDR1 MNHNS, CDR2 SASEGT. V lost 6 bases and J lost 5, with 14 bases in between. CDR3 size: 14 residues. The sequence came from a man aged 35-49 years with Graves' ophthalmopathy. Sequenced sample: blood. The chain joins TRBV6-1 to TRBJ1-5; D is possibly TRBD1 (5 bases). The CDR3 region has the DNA TGTGCCAGCAGCGGGCAGGGTTGGGATCAGCCCCAGCATTTT. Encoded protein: CASSGQGWDQPQHF.